This is a list of T cell receptor beta chains from one sample in a study of blood T cell repertoires in COVID-19. Data came from immunoSEQ multiplex PCR; TCRdb stores just in-frame clones and leaves some out. The sample records under 200,000 clones, more than 85% being singletons. Input material: peripheral blood. The receptors shown here come from a woman of 80 years or more in a cohort sampled during active or convalescent COVID-19. Both conserved end residues are part of each CDR3. The D gene is left open where the match is weak. Expanded clones are given a class, and other clones once, few, many or no size at all.

D gene,clone size,V gene,J gene,CDR3 protein,CDR3 DNA
NA,NA,TRBV6-2/TRBV6-3,TRBJ2-3,CASSSPWGDTDTQYF,TGTGCCAGCAGTTCTCCCTGGGGGGACACAGATACGCAGTATTTT
NA,NA,TRBV6-6,TRBJ1-3,CASSRDIPGNTIYF,TGTGCCAGCAGTCGGGACATACCTGGAAACACCATATATTTT
TRBD1,NA,TRBV19,TRBJ1-2,CASTIGTVYGYTF,TGTGCCAGTACCATCGGGACAGTCTATGGCTACACCTTC
NA,NA,TRBV29-1,TRBJ1-6,CSAGTENSPLHF,TGCAGCGCTGGGACTGAGAATTCACCCCTCCACTTT
TRBD2,NA,TRBV20-1,TRBJ2-5,CSASLLRGGIEKTQYF,TGCAGTGCTAGTCTTTTGCGGGGGGGCATTGAAAAGACCCAGTACTTC
NA,NA,TRBV19,TRBJ1-1,CASSRQMNTEAFF,TGTGCCAGTAGTAGACAAATGAACACTGAAGCTTTCTTT
NA,NA,TRBV19,TRBJ1-3,CASSRLEYGNTIYF,TGTGCCAGTAGTAGGCTCGAATATGGAAACACCATATATTTT
NA,NA,TRBV9,TRBJ2-2,CASSVGTGFTGGELFF,TGTGCCAGCAGCGTAGGAACAGGGTTCACTGGCGGGGAGCTGTTTTTT
TRBD1,NA,TRBV19,TRBJ1-1,CASSGTGQTEAFF,TGTGCCAGTAGTGGGACAGGGCAAACTGAAGCTTTCTTT
NA,NA,TRBV24-1,TRBJ1-6,CATSSPNSPLHF,TGTGCCACCAGCTCCCCTAATTCACCCCTCCACTTT
NA,NA,TRBV4-1,TRBJ2-3,CASSQGVATDTQYF,TGCGCCAGCAGCCAAGGGGTAGCCACAGATACGCAGTATTTT
NA,NA,TRBV3-1/TRBV3-2,TRBJ1-4,CASSRRTATNEKLFF,TGTGCCAGCAGCCGAAGGACAGCAACTAATGAAAAACTGTTTTTT
NA,NA,TRBV24-1,TRBJ2-7,CATSDPRAAGYEQYF,TGTGCCACCAGTGATCCCAGGGCCGCCGGCTACGAGCAGTACTTC
NA,NA,TRBV6-5,TRBJ1-5,CASSPQDSNQPQHF,TGTGCCAGCAGCCCCCAGGATAGCAATCAGCCCCAGCATTTT
NA,NA,TRBV5-4,TRBJ2-1,CASSLHLVGGTYNEQFF,TGTGCCAGCAGCTTACACTTAGTTGGCGGGACTTACAATGAGCAGTTCTTC
TRBD1,NA,TRBV10-3,TRBJ1-5,CAISETGGFSNQPQHF,TGTGCCATCAGTGAGACAGGGGGTTTTAGCAATCAGCCCCAGCATTTT
NA,NA,TRBV5-3,TRBJ1-2,CAGGITSPANYGYTF,TGTGCCGGGGGGATCACCTCGCCCGCTAACTATGGCTACACCTTC
TRBD2,NA,TRBV5-4,TRBJ2-1,CASTVAGGSSYNEQFF,TGTGCCAGCACCGTAGCGGGAGGGAGCTCCTACAATGAGCAGTTCTTC
NA,NA,TRBV5-1,TRBJ1-1,CASSLFARGDTEAFF,TGCGCCAGCAGCTTGTTTGCGCGGGGGGACACTGAAGCTTTCTTT
TRBD1,few,TRBV28,TRBJ1-4,CASSLMDRVNEKLFF,TGTGCCAGCAGTTTAATGGACAGGGTCAATGAAAAACTGTTTTTT
TRBD1,NA,TRBV10-2,TRBJ1-5,CASSTGGAQPQHF,TGCGCCAGCAGCACAGGGGGGGCTCAGCCCCAGCATTTT
NA,NA,TRBV18,TRBJ2-2,CASSPGHPTGELFF,TGTGCCAGCTCACCGGGACACCCCACCGGGGAGCTGTTTTTT
NA,NA,TRBV11-3,TRBJ1-2,CASSRQDVNYGYTF,TGTGCCAGCAGTAGACAGGATGTTAACTATGGCTACACCTTC
NA,once,TRBV10-1,TRBJ2-2,CASSPLPDTGNTGELFF,TGCGCCAGCAGTCCTCTACCCGATACGGGGAACACCGGGGAGCTGTTTTTT
NA,NA,TRBV21-1,TRBJ1-1,CASSRDSSNMNTEAFF,TGTGCCAGCAGCCGGGACTCTAGTAACATGAACACTGAAGCTTTCTTT
TRBD2,NA,TRBV2,TRBJ2-1,CASIEMREDGEQFF,TGTGCCAGCATCGAAATGCGGGAGGATGGTGAGCAGTTCTTC
NA,NA,TRBV6-2/TRBV6-3,TRBJ2-5,CASSDRDTNQETQYF,TGTGCCAGCAGTGATCGGGACACCAACCAAGAGACCCAGTACTTC
NA,NA,TRBV11-2,TRBJ1-1,CASSLTAGGTEAFF,TGTGCCAGCAGCTTGACAGCGGGTGGGACTGAAGCTTTCTTT
NA,NA,TRBV27,TRBJ2-5,CASSGQGRETQYF,TGTGCCAGCAGTGGGCAGGGAAGGGAGACCCAGTACTTC
NA,NA,TRBV7-2,TRBJ2-5,CASSLVRSETQYF,TGTGCCAGCAGCTTAGTTAGATCAGAGACCCAGTACTTC
NA,NA,TRBV12-3/TRBV12-4,TRBJ1-2,CASSSDGYGYTF,TGTGCCAGCAGCTCAGACGGGTATGGCTACACCTTC
NA,NA,TRBV6-6,TRBJ1-6,CAGHGSYNSPLHF,TGTGCCGGACACGGCTCCTATAATTCACCCCTCCACTTT
NA,NA,TRBV19,TRBJ2-2,CASSTPSTEYIGELFF,TGTGCCAGTAGTACCCCGTCAACAGAATACATCGGGGAGCTGTTTTTT
TRBD1,NA,TRBV5-4,TRBJ1-2,CASSLRDREGYGYTF,TGTGCCAGCAGCTTGCGGGACAGGGAAGGCTATGGCTACACCTTC
NA,NA,TRBV7-9,TRBJ1-5,CASSLSDTSNQPQHF,TGTGCCAGCAGCCTTAGTGATACTAGCAATCAGCCCCAGCATTTT
TRBD2,once,TRBV4-3,TRBJ2-5,CASSPTSGGAETQYF,TGCGCCAGCAGCCCCACTAGCGGGGGGGCGGAGACCCAGTACTTC
TRBD1,NA,TRBV4-3,TRBJ2-7,CASSQDQFPGQGTYEQYF,TGCGCCAGCAGCCAAGATCAATTCCCGGGACAGGGCACCTACGAGCAGTACTTC
NA,NA,TRBV18,TRBJ2-5,CASSPSGETQYF,TGTGCCAGCTCACCCAGCGGGGAGACCCAGTACTTC
NA,NA,TRBV7-2,TRBJ2-4,CASSLSLENIQYF,TGTGCCAGCAGCTTATCCCTAGAAAACATTCAGTACTTC
TRBD1,NA,TRBV2,TRBJ2-2,CASSVQGDLGELFF,TGTGCCAGCAGTGTTCAGGGGGATCTCGGGGAGCTGTTTTTT
NA,many,TRBV19,TRBJ1-5,CASSSPRATNQPQHF,TGTGCCAGTAGTTCGCCGAGGGCTACCAATCAGCCCCAGCATTTT
TRBD1,NA,TRBV3-1/TRBV3-2,TRBJ1-1,CASSVRTGPAEAFF,TGTGCCAGCAGCGTGCGGACAGGGCCCGCTGAAGCTTTCTTT
NA,NA,TRBV7-9,TRBJ2-7,CASSSLSYEQYF,TGTGCCAGCAGCTCCCTCTCCTACGAGCAGTACTTC
NA,few,TRBV7-9,TRBJ2-3,CASSPPLDDTQYF,TGTGCCAGCAGTCCCCCACTAGACGATACGCAGTATTTT
NA,NA,TRBV5-1,TRBJ2-3,CASSPDRQVRNTQYF,TGCGCCAGCAGCCCAGACAGGCAGGTTCGGAATACGCAGTATTTT
TRBD1,NA,TRBV18,TRBJ1-4,CASSRGTGAYNEKLFF,TGTGCCAGCTCACGCGGGACAGGGGCTTATAATGAAAAACTGTTTTTT
NA,NA,TRBV21-1,TRBJ2-3,CASSKGTGEDTQYF,TGTGCCAGCAGCAAAGGGACAGGGGAAGATACGCAGTATTTT
NA,NA,TRBV16,TRBJ1-2,CASSQLYRDLHGYTF,TGTGCCAGCAGCCAATTGTACAGGGATTTGCATGGCTACACCTTC